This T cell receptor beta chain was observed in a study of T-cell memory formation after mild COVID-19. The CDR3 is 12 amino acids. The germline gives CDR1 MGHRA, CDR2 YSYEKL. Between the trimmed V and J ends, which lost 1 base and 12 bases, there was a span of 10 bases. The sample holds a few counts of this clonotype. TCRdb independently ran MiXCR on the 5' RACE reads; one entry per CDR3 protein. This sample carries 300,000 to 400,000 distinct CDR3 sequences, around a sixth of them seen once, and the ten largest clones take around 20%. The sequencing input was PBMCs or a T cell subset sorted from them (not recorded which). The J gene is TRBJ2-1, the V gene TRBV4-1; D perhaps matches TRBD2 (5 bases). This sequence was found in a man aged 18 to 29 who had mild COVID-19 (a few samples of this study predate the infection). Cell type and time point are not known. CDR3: CASSQVSGRQFF. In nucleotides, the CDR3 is TGCGCCAGCAGCCAAGTTTCGGGGAGGCAGTTCTTC.